Below, 6 T cell receptor beta chains from the same sample are listed, as sequenced in a study of blood T cell repertoires in COVID-19. Produced via immunoSEQ multiplex PCR; TCRdb's table is partial and in-frame only. The table lists 260,000 or so clones, 88% of them singletons. Sequencing used peripheral blood. These receptors were obtained from a man between 18 and 35 years old with active or convalescent COVID-19.

V usage is TRBV29-1 and J usage is TRBJ1-1, with D possibly TRBD1 on 6 matching bases. The length of the CDR3 is 14 residues. The germline V and J ends were trimmed by 1 base and 3 bases, with 12 bases remaining between them. Germline V gene sequence: CDR1 SQVTM, CDR2 ANQGSEA. The DNA of the CDR3 is TGCAGCGTTGAAGGAGGGGGTTACTACACTGAAGCTTTCTTT. This sequence encodes CSVEGGGYYTEAFF.

This clone was detected only once. V gene TRBV6-1 combines with J gene TRBJ1-2; tentatively, D is TRBD1 (5 bases). Trimming pared 1 base from V and 4 bases from J, leaving 10 bases between. From germline, CDR1 is MNHNS and CDR2 SASEGT. The CDR3 is 14 residues long. CDR3 in amino acids: CASSEGPGPYGYTF. DNA for the CDR3: TGTGCCAGCAGTGAAGGCCCAGGGCCCTATGGCTACACCTTC.

The gene calls are TRBV10-2 and TRBJ1-2, with 8 positions matching TRBD1. CDR1 and CDR2 (germline): WSHSY, SAAADI. V lost 8 bases and J lost 2; bases outside the gene matches: 13. The CDR3 runs to 16 residues. The CDR3 region has the DNA TGCGCCAGCTCCCCGCAGGGGGCTTTCTTGAACTATGGCTACACCTTC. Its protein product is CASSPQGAFLNYGYTF.

This clone was recorded only once. The chain carries TRBV29-1 and TRBJ1-2; D is ambiguous. There are 11 residues in the CDR3. CDR1 SQVTM and CDR2 ANQGSEA come from the germline V gene. V was clipped by 6 bases and J by 5 bases, with 10 bases between them. CDR3 sequence reads: CSVVEIYGYTF. In nucleotides, the CDR3 is TGCAGCGTGGTTGAGATATATGGCTACACCTTC.

CDR3 sequence: CASSPTPGTGGGTGELFF. CDR3 DNA sequence: TGTGCCAGCTCACCTACGCCCGGGACAGGGGGAGGCACCGGGGAGCTGTTTTTT. This chain uses TRBV18 with TRBJ2-2; 11 positions agree with TRBD1. The J segment lost 4 bases and the V segment lost 3 bases, leaving 10 bases of the junction unmatched. This CDR3 comprises 18 residues. The germline CDR1 and CDR2 sequences are KGHSH and LQKENI.

The chain recombines TRBV6-6 with TRBJ2-5, with 10 bases fitting TRBD1. The V gene's germline CDR1 is MNHNY and CDR2 SVGAGI (reference sequence). This CDR3 has 16 residues. The V gene end was trimmed by 2 bases and the J gene end by 1 base; junction bases not matched to a gene: 4. CDR3 sequence (DNA): TGTGCCAGCAGTTACCCCGGACAGGGGGTCCAAGAGACCCAGTACTTC. Its translation: CASSYPGQGVQETQYF.